This TCR beta chain stems from a study of blood T cell repertoires in COVID-19. Across the study: Acute-phase and convalescent COVID-19 samples originated in the United States, Italy and Spain. PBMCs, B-cell-depleted T cells, or T cells provided the cDNA or gDNA that made up the material.

Original processing notes: Amplification of reference gene primers provided the estimated nucleated cell counts. Some clones are missing from TCRdb's copy, which holds only in-frame ones; the method was immunoSEQ multiplex PCR. V, J and clone size are those of that table, while D and trimming were read from the DNA. The sample carries tens of thousands of clones, approximately 80% recorded once. This CDR3 contains 12 residues. V dropped 4 bases and J dropped 3 bases, with 9 bases sitting between them. Germline-derived CDR1 and CDR2 are SQVTM and ANQGSEA. The sequence came from a human donor in a cohort sampled during active COVID-19. The genes are TRBV29-1 and TRBJ1-2; TRBD1 is a possible D gene (5 bases). Specimen: peripheral blood. This CDR3 reads CSVGRADYGYTF. CDR3 nucleotides: TGCAGCGTTGGCAGGGCTGACTATGGCTACACCTTC.